The following is a TCR beta chain sequence with its context. These data originate in a study of T cell responses to AZD1222 COVID-19 vaccine. As for the study in general: Timing groups of about 4 and about 12 weeks for second doses were pooled.

Using immunoSEQ multiplex PCR, the repertoire was profiled, and TCRdb retains in-frame clones only, with some absent. Altogether some 110,000 clones are present, more than 75% being singletons, with the ten largest covering 6.5% to 9%. V was pared by 3 bases and J by 6 bases, with 10 bases of the junction left unmatched. Germline-derived CDR1 and CDR2 are MNHEY and SMNVEV (reference sequence). This CDR3 contains 16 residues. This TCR derives from an adult in good health. Sequenced material: peripheral blood, taken on day 0 of AZD1222 vaccination. The chain employs TRBV27 and TRBJ1-2; 10 positions match TRBD1. CDR3 DNA: TGTGCCAGCAGTTTCCTCCCTGACAGGGGGCGGGATGGCTACACCTTC. Protein sequence: CASSFLPDRGRDGYTF.